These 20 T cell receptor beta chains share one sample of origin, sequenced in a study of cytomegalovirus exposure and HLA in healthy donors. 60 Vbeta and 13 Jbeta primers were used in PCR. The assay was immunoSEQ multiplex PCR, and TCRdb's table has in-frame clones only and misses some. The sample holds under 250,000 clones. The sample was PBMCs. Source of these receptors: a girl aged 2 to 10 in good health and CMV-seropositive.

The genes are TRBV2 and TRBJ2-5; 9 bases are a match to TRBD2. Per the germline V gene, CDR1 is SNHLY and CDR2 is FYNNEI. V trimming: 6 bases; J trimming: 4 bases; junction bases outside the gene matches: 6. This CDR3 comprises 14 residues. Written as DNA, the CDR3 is TGTGCCAGCAGGGGAGCGGGAGGCGGAGAGACCCAGTACTTC. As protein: CASRGAGGGETQYF.

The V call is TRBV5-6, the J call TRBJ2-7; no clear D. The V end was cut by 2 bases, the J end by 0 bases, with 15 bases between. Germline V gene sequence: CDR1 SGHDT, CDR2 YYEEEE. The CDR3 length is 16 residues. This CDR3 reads CASSFGFSANSYEQYF. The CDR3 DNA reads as TGTGCCAGCAGCTTCGGGTTCTCGGCAAACTCCTACGAGCAGTACTTC.

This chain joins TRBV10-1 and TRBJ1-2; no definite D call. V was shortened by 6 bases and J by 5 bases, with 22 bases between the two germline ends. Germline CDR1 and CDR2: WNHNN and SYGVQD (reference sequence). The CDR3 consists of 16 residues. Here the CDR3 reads CASSGISDSLWYGYTF. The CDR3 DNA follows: TGCGCCAGCAGCGGGATCTCTGATAGTCTTTGGTATGGCTACACCTTC.

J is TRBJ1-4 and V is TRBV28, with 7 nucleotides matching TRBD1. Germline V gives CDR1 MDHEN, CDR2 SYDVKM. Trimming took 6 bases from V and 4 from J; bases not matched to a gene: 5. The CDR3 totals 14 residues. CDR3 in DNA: TGTGCCAGCAGCCCCGGGACAGTTAATGAAAAACTGTTTTTT. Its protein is CASSPGTVNEKLFF. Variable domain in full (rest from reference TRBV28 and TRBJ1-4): DVKVTQSSRYLVKRTGEKVFLECVQDMDHENMFWYRQDPGLGLRLIYFSYDVKMKEKGDIPEGYSVSREKKERFSLILESASTNQTSMYLCASSPGTVNEKLFFGSGTQLSVL.

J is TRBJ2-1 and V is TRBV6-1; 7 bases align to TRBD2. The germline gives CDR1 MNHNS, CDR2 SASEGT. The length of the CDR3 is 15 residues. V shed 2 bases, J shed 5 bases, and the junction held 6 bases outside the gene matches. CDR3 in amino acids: CASSESSGDHNEQFF. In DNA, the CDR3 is TGTGCCAGCAGTGAATCTAGCGGAGACCACAATGAGCAGTTCTTC.

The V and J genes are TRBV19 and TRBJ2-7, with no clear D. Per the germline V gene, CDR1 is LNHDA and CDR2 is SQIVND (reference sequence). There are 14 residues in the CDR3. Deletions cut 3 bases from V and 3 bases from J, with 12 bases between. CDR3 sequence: CASSIYAGNYEQYF. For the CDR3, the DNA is TGTGCCAGTAGTATTTATGCAGGAAACTACGAGCAGTACTTC.

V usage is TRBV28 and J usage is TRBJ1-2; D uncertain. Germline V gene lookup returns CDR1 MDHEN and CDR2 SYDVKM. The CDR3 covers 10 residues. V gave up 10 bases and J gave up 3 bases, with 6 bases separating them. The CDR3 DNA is TGTGCCACCCTTTACTATGGCTACACCTTC. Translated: CATLYYGYTF.

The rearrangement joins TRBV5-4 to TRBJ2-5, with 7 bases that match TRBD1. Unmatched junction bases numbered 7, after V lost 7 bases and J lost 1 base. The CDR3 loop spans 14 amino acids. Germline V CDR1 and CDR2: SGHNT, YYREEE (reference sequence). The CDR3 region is CASHLGQAQETQYF. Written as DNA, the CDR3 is TGTGCCAGCCACCTTGGACAGGCCCAAGAGACCCAGTACTTC.

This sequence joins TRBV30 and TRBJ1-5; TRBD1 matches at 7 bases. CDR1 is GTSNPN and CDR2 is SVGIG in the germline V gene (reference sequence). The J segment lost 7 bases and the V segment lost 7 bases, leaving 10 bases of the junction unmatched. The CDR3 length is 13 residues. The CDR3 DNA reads TGTGCCTCCTCCACAGGGGTTGAACAGCCCCAGCATTTT. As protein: CASSTGVEQPQHF.

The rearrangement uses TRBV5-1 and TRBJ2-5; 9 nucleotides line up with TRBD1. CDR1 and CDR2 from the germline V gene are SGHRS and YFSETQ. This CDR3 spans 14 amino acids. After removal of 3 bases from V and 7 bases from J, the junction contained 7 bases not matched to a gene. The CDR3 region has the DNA TGCGCCAGCAGCTCCCGGGACAGGGACCTGACCCAGTACTTC. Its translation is CASSSRDRDLTQYF.

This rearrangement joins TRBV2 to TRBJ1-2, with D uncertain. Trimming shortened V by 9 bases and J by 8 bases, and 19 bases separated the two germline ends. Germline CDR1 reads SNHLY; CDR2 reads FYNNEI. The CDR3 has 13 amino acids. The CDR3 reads CARFGFGGSGYTF. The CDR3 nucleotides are TGTGCCAGATTTGGGTTTGGAGGGTCCGGCTACACCTTC.

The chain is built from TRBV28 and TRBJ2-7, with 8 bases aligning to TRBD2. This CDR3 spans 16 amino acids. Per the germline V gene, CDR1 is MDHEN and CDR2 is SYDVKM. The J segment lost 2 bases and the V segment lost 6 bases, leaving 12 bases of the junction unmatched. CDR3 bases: TGTGCCAGCAGCTTGGGTTGGACTAGCACTCCCTACGAGCAGTACTTC. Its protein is CASSLGWTSTPYEQYF.

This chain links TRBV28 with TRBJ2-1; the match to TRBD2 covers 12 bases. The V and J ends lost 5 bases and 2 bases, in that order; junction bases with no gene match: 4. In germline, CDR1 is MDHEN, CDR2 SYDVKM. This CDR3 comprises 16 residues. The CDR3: CASSPTSGRTYNEQFF. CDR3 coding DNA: TGTGCCAGCAGTCCCACTAGCGGGAGGACCTACAATGAGCAGTTCTTC.

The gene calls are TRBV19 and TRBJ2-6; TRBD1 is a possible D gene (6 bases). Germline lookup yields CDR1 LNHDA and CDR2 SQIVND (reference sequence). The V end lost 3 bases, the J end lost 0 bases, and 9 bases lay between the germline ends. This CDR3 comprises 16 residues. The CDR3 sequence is CASSIGQLSGANVLTF. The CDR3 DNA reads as TGTGCCAGTAGTATTGGACAGCTCTCTGGGGCCAACGTCCTGACTTTC.

The CDR3 is CSEAGGSTDTQYF. CDR3 nucleotide sequence: TGCAGCGAGGCCGGCGGAAGCACAGATACGCAGTATTTT. The rearrangement links TRBV29-1 to TRBJ2-3; D is uncertain. V was pared by 7 bases and J by 0 bases, with 11 bases between. Germline loops: CDR1 SQVTM, CDR2 ANQGSEA. The CDR3 is 13 residues long.

CDR3 DNA: TGTGCCAGTCTCGGAGGGGGCAGGGTGACTTTCTTT. It is translated as CASLGGGRVTFF. The V gene is TRBV28, the J gene TRBJ1-1, with 7 nucleotides matching TRBD1. Trimming cost V 9 bases and J 12 bases; bases outside gene matches: 13. Germline values: CDR1 MDHEN, CDR2 SYDVKM. The CDR3 has 12 amino acids.

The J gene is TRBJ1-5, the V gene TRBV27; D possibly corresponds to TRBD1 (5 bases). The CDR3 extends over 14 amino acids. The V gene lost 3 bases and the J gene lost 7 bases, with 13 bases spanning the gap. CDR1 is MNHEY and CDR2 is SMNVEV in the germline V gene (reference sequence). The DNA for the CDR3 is TGTGCCAGCAGTTTGGGGGGGGTCACCCAGCCCCAGCATTTT. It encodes CASSLGGVTQPQHF.

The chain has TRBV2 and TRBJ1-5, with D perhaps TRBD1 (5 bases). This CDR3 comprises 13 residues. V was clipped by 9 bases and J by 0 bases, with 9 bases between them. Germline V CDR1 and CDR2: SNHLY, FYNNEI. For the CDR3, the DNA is TGTGCCAGGGGGGGGAGTAGCAATCAGCCCCAGCATTTT. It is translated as CARGGSSNQPQHF.

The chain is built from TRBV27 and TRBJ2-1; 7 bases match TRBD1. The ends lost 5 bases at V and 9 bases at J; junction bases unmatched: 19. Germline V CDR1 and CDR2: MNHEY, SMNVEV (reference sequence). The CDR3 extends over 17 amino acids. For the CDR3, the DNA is TGTGCCAGCAGTAAATCGACAGGGTCCTATTCCTTGGGTGAGCAGTTCTTC. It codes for CASSKSTGSYSLGEQFF.

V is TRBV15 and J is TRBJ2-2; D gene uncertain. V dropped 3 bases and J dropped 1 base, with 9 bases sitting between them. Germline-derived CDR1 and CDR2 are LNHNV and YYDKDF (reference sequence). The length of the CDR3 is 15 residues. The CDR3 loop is CATSSWAQNTGELFF. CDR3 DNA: TGTGCCACCAGCAGCTGGGCACAGAACACCGGGGAGCTGTTTTTT. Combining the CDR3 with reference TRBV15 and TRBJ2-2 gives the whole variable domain DAMVIQNPRYQVTQFGKPVTLSCSQTLNHNVMYWYQQKSSQAPKLLFHYYDKDFNNEADTPDNFQSRRPNTSFCFLDIRSPGLGDTAMYLCATSSWAQNTGELFFGEGSRLTVL.